The 6 T cell receptor beta chains below all came from one sample that was sequenced in a study of T-cell reconstitution after alpha-beta-depleted transplantation in children. This sample's TCRbeta library carried unique molecular identifier barcodes. Each CDR3 protein gets one entry after TCRdb re-called the PCR reads with MiXCR. The data contain hundreds of thousands of distinct CDR3 sequences, 10% to 15% of them singletons. The sample here was PBMCs, mostly from graft donor cells, taken 360 days after TCRalphabeta/CD19-depleted stem cell transplant. These receptors originate from a male patient younger than 18 who had a stem cell transplant for acute myeloid leukemia, so the T cells may come from the graft donor.

This chain uses TRBV10-3 with TRBJ2-1; TRBD2 matches at 13 bases. The CDR3 length is 16 residues. Germline trimming cut 5 bases from V and 8 bases from J; bases unmatched to any gene: 9. CDR1 and CDR2 (germline): ENHRY, SYGVKD. In DNA form, the CDR3 reads TGTGCCATCAGTCCGGGACTAGCGGGGAGTAGGGATGAGCAGTTCTTC. Its protein is CAISPGLAGSRDEQFF.

The CDR3 protein is CASSLMDRRPHTGELFF. The CDR3 DNA sequence: TGTGCCAGCAGTTTGATGGACCGCCGACCCCACACCGGGGAGCTGTTTTTT. The rearrangement joins TRBV28 to TRBJ2-2; D is ambiguous. CDR1 MDHEN and CDR2 SYDVKM come from the germline V gene. This CDR3 contains 17 residues. The V and J ends lost 3 bases and 3 bases respectively, with 17 bases between them.

This clonotype was seen at least ten times. The chain is built from TRBV5-6 and TRBJ2-1; unclear D gene. This CDR3 contains 16 residues. The V gene lost 0 bases and the J gene lost 0 bases, with 10 bases spanning the gap. Germline CDR1 SGHDT, CDR2 YYEEEE. The CDR3: CASSLVPVSSYNEQFF. CDR3 sequence (DNA): TGTGCCAGCAGCTTGGTGCCCGTGAGCTCCTACAATGAGCAGTTCTTC.

This clonotype was found many times. The chain recombines TRBV7-2 with TRBJ2-3; D is possibly TRBD2 (6 bases). This CDR3 has 14 residues. Deletions cut 5 bases from V and 6 bases from J, with 15 bases between. CDR1 is SGHTA and CDR2 is FQGNSA in the germline V gene. CDR3 residues: CASSPWGVDDTQYF. CDR3 nucleotides: TGTGCCAGCAGCCCGTGGGGGGTGGACGATACGCAGTATTTT.

The table lists this clonotype with many counts. CDR3 region: CASSLSLSGISSYEQYF. Here the CDR3 DNA reads TGTGCCAGCAGCTTATCCCTTAGCGGGATAAGCTCCTACGAGCAGTACTTC. This chain uses TRBV11-1 with TRBJ2-7; 8 nucleotides match TRBD2. With 2 bases clipped from V and 0 bases from J, the junction kept 9 bases outside the gene matches. The CDR3 spans 17 residues. Germline loops: CDR1 SGHAT, CDR2 FQDESV (reference sequence).

This chain connects TRBV5-1 to TRBJ1-5; no reliable D call. This CDR3 has 13 residues. Germline V gives CDR1 SGHRS, CDR2 YFSETQ. Trimming took off 5 bases at V and 3 bases at J, with 9 bases between the two ends. CDR3 amino acids: CASRVAFNQPQHF. The CDR3 nucleotides read TGCGCCAGCAGAGTTGCCTTCAATCAGCCCCAGCATTTT.